The following is a T cell receptor beta chain sequence with its context. Its antigen is as yet unknown. Isolated RNA was reverse transcribed in full, so expressed TCRB transcripts were sequenced. Method: immunoSEQ multiplex PCR; TCRdb's copy keeps in-frame clones and lacks some. The data show a few hundred thousand clones, 9.6% seen once. This record belongs to a study of beta chain features in type 1 diabetes. Whole-study findings and limits: In comparison with healthy donors, patients had naive, central memory and Treg TCRB repertoires that appeared more similar. Shortening of TCRB CDR3s, moderate but significant, appeared in all four CD4+ subsets of Type 1 diabetes patients.

With 0 bases removed from V and 3 bases from J, the gap between germline ends came to 6 bases. Germline V gene data show CDR1 as SGHNT and CDR2 as YYREEE (reference sequence). The CDR3 sequence is 13 residues long. All of the sorted populations showed purity greater than 98%. This sequence joins TRBV5-4 and TRBJ1-2; D call uncertain. Material for sequencing was central memory CD4+ T cells from blood. The sequence came from a man aged 30-40 years with type 1 diabetes. The CDR3 bases are TGTGCCAGCAGCTTGGTCGACGACTATGGCTACACCTTC. It encodes CASSLVDDYGYTF.